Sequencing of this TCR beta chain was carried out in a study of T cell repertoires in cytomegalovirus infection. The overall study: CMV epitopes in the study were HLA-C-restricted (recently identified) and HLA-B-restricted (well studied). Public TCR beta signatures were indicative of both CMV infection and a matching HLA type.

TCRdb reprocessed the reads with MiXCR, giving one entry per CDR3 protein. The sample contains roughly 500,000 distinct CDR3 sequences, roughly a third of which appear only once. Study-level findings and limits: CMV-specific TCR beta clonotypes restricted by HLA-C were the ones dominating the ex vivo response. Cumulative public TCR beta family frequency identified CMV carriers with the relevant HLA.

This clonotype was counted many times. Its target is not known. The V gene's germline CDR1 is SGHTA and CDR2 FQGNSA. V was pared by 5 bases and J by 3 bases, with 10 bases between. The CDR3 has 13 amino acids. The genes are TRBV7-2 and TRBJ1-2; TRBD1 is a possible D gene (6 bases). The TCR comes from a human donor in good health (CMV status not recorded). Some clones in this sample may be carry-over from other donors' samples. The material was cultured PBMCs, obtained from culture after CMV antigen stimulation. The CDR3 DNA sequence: TGTGCCAGCAGCCTGGGGGCTCACTATGGCTACACCTTC. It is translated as CASSLGAHYGYTF.